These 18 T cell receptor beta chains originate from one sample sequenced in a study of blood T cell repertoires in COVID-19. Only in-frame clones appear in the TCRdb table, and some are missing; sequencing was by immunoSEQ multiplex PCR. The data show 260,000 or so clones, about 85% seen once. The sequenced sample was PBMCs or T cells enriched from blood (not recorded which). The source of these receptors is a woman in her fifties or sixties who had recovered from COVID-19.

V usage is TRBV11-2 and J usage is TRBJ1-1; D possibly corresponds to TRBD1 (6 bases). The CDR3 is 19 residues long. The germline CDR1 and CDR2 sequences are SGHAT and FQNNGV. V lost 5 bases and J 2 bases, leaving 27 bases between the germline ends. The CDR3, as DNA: TGTGCCAGCAGCCACCCGGTAGGGGGAGCCGACCGGGGTAACACTGAAGCTTTCTTT. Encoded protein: CASSHPVGGADRGNTEAFF. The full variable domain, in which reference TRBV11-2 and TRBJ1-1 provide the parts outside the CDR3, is EAGVAQSPRYKIIEKRQSVAFWCNPISGHATLYWYQQILGQGPKLLIQFQNNGVVDDSQLPKDRFSAERLKGVDSTLKIQPAKLEDSAVYLCASSHPVGGADRGNTEAFFGQGTRLTVV.

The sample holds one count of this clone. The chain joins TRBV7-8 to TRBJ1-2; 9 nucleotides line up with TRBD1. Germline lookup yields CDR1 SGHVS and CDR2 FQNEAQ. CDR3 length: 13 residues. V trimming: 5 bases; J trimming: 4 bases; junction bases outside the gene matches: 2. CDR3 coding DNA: TGTGCCAGCAGCCTGACAGGGGGCTATGGCTACACCTTC. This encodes CASSLTGGYGYTF.

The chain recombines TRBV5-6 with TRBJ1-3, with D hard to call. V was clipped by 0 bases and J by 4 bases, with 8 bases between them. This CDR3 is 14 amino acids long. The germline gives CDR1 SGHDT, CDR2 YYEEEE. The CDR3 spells CASSLGRVGNTIYF. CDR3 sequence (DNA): TGTGCCAGCAGCTTGGGACGGGTCGGAAACACCATATATTTT.

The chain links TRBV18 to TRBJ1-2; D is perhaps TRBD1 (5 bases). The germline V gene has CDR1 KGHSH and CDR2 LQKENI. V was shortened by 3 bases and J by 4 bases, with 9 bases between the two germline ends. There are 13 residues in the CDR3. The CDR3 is CASSPGLGYGYTF. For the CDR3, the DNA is TGTGCCAGCTCACCGGGACTGGGCTATGGCTACACCTTC. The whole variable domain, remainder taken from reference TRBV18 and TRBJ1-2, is NAGVMQNPRHLVRRRGQEARLRCSPMKGHSHVYWYRQLPEEGLKFMVYLQKENIIDESGMPKERFSAEFPKEGPSILRIQQVVRGDSAAYFCASSPGLGYGYTFGSGTRLTVV.

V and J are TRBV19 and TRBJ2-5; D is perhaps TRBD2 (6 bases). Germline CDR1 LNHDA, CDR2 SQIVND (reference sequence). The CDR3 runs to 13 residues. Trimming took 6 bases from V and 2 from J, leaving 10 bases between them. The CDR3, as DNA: TGTGCCAGTAGAGTCGGGGGTCAAGAGACCCAGTACTTC. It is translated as CASRVGGQETQYF.

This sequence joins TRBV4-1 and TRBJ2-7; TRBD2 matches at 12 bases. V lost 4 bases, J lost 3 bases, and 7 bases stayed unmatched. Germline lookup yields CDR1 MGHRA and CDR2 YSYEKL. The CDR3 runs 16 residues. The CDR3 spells CASSRRLAGDRYEQYF. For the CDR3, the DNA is TGCGCCAGCAGCCGTCGACTAGCGGGAGACCGCTACGAGCAGTACTTC.

The CDR3 region has the DNA TGTGCCAGCAGCCATCTCTCCAACTATGGCTACACCTTC. This codes for CASSHLSNYGYTF. This chain connects TRBV3-1 (or the pseudogene TRBV3-2) to TRBJ1-2; D is undetermined. The CDR3 totals 13 residues. The germline V gene encodes CDR1 LGHDT and CDR2 YNNKEL (reference sequence). The germline V and J ends were trimmed by 3 bases and 2 bases, with 7 bases remaining between them.

The CDR3 protein is CAWRKQGNMNTEAFF. The CDR3 bases are TGTGCCTGGAGGAAACAGGGAAATATGAACACTGAAGCTTTCTTT. This rearrangement joins TRBV30 to TRBJ1-1; a weak D match, TRBD1 (6 bases). The V and J ends lost 3 bases and 0 bases respectively, with 14 bases between them. In germline, CDR1 is GTSNPN, CDR2 SVGIG (reference sequence). The CDR3 spans 15 residues.

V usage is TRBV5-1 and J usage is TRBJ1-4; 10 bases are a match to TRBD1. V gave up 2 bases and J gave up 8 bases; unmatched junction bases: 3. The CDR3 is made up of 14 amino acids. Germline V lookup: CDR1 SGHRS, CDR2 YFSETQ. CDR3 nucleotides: TGCGCCAGCAGCTTAGGGACAGGGGAGGAAAAACTGTTTTTT. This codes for CASSLGTGEEKLFF.

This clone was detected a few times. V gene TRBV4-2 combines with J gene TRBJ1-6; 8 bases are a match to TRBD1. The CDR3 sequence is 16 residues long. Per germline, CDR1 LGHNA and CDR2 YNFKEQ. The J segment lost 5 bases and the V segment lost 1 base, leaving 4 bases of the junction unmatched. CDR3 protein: CASSQADRGNNSPLHF. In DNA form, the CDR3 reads TGTGCCAGCAGCCAAGCTGACAGGGGAAATAATTCACCCCTCCACTTT.

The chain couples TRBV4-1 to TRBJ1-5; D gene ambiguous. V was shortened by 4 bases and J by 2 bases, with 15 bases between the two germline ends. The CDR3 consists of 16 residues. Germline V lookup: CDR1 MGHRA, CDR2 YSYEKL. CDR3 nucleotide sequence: TGCGCCAGCAGCCCTGAGGACTTGCCGGGCAATCAGCCCCAGCATTTT. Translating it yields CASSPEDLPGNQPQHF.

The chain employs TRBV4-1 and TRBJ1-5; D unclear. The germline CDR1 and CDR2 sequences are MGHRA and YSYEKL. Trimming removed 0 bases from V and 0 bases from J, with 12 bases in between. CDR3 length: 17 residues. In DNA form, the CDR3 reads TGCGCCAGCAGCCAAGAATTCGGGGTTTATAGCAATCAGCCCCAGCATTTT. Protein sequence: CASSQEFGVYSNQPQHF.

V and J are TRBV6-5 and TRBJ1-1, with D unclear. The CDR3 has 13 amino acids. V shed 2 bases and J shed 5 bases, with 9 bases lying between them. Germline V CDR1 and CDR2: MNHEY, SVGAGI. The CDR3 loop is CASSYTRMTEAFF. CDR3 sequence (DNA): TGTGCCAGCAGTTACACACGAATGACTGAAGCTTTCTTT.

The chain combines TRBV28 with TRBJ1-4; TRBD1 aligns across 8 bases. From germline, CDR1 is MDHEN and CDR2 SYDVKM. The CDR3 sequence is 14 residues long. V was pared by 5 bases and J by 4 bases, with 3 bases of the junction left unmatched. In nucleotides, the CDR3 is TGTGCCAGCAGTCCGACAGGGGTTAATGAAAAACTGTTTTTT. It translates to CASSPTGVNEKLFF. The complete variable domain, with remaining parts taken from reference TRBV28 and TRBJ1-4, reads DVKVTQSSRYLVKRTGEKVFLECVQDMDHENMFWYRQDPGLGLRLIYFSYDVKMKEKGDIPEGYSVSREKKERFSLILESASTNQTSMYLCASSPTGVNEKLFFGSGTQLSVL.

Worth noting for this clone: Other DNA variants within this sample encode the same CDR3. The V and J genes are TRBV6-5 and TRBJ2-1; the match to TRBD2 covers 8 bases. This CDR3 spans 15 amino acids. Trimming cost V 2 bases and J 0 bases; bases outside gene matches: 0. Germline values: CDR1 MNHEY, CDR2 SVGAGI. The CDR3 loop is CASSYSGSSYNEQFF. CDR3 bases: TGTGCCAGCAGTTACAGCGGGAGCTCCTACAATGAGCAGTTCTTC.

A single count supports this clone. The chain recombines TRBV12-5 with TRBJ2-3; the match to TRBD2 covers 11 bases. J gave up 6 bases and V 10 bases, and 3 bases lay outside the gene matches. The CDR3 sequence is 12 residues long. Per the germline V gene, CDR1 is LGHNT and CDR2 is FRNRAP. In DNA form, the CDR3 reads TGTGCTACCTCTAGCGGGAGGGATACGCAGTATTTT. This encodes CATSSGRDTQYF.

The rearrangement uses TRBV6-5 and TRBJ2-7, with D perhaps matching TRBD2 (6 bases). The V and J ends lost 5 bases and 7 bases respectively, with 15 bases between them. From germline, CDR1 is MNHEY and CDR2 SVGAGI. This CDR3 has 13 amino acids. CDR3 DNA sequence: TGTGCCAGCAGTACGCCGGCAGGGAGGGAGCAGTACTTC. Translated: CASSTPAGREQYF.

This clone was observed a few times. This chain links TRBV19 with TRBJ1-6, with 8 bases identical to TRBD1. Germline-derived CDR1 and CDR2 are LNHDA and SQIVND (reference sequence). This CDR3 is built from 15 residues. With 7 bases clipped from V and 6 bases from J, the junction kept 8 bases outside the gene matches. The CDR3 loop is CASNNQGARNSPLHF. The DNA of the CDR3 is TGTGCCAGTAACAACCAGGGGGCACGTAATTCACCCCTCCACTTT.